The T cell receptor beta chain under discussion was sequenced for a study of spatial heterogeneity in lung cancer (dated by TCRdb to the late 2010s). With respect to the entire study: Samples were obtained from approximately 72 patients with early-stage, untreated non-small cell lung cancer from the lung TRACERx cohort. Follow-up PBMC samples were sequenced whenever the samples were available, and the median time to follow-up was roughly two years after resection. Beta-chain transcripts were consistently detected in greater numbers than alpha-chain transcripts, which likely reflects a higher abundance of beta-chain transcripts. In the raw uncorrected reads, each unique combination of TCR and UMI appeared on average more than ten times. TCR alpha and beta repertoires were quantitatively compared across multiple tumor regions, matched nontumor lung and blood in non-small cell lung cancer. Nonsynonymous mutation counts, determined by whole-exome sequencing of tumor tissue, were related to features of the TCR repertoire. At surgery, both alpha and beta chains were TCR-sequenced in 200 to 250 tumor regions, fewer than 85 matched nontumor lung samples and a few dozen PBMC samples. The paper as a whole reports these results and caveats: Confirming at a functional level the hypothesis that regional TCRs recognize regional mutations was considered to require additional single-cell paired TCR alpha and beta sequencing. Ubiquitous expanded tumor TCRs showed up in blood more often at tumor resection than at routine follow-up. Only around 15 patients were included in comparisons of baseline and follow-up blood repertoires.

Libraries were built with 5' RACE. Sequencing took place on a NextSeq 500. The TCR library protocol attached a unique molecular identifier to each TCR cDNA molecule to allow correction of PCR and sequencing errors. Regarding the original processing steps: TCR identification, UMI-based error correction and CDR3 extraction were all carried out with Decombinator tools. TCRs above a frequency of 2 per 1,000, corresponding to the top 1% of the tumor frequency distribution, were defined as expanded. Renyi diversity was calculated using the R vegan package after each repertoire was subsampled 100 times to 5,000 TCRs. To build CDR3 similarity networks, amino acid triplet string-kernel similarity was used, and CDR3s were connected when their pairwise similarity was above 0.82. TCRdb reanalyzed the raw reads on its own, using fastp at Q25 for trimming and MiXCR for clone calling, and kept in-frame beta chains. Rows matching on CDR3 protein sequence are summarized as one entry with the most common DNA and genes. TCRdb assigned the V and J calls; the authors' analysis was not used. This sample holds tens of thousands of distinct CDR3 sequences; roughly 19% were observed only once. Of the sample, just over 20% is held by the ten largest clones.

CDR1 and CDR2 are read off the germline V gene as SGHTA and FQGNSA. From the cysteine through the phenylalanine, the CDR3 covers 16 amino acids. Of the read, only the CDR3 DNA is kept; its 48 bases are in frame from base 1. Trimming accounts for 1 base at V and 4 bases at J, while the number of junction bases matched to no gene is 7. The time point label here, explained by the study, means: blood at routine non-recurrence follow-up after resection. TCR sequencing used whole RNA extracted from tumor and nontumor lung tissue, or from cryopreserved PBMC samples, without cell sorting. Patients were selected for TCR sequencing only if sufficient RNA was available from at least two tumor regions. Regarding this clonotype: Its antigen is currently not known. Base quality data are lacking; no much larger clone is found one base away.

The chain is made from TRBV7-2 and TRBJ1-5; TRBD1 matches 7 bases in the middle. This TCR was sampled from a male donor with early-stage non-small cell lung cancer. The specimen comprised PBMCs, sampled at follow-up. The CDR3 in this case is CASSLDSTGMNQPQHF. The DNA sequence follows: TGTGCCAGCAGCTTAGATTCGACAGGGATGAATCAGCCCCAGCATTTT.